These T cell receptor beta chains were read from a single sample in a study of T-cell memory formation after mild COVID-19. TCRdb redid the calling of the 5' RACE reads with MiXCR, one entry per CDR3 protein. The sample yields 350,000 to 500,000 distinct CDR3 sequences, 20% seen once. The material sequenced was PBMCs or a T cell subset sorted from them (not recorded which). All receptors come from an adult woman who had mild COVID-19 (a few samples of this study predate the infection). Cell type and time point are not known. Each CDR3 is given with its conserved first and last residue. The D gene is left open where the match is weak. Only some rows state a clone size, as once, few, many or a class for expanded clones.

V gene	clone size	D gene	J gene	CDR3 protein	CDR3 DNA
TRBV6-6	once	TRBD1	TRBJ1-6	CATGTGGASPLHF	TGTGCCACAGGGACAGGGGGCGCCTCACCCCTCCACTTT
TRBV4-1	.	TRBD1	TRBJ2-7	CASSPGGDRAYEQYF	TGCGCCAGCAGCCCTGGGGGGGACAGGGCGTACGAGCAGTACTTC
TRBV5-1	.	.	TRBJ2-7	CASSSGQRVYEQYF	TGCGCCAGCAGCTCCGGACAGAGGGTCTACGAGCAGTACTTC
TRBV4-1	few	.	TRBJ1-1	CASSQEQMNTEAFF	TGCGCCAGCAGCCAAGAGCAGATGAACACTGAAGCTTTCTTT
TRBV7-3	.	TRBD2	TRBJ2-1	CASSLSGTRDDYNEQFF	TGTGCCAGCAGCTTAAGTGGGACTAGAGATGACTACAATGAGCAGTTCTTC
TRBV20-1	.	TRBD2	TRBJ2-3	CSARDREREGPDTQYF	TGCAGTGCTAGAGATCGGGAGCGGGAGGGCCCAGATACGCAGTATTTT
TRBV5-1	.	TRBD1	TRBJ1-1	CASSLSTGGTNTEAFF	TGCGCCAGCAGCTTATCGACAGGGGGGACAAACACTGAAGCTTTCTTT
TRBV7-6	.	.	TRBJ2-2	CASSFRRGQSGELFF	TGTGCCAGCAGCTTCCGTCGGGGGCAAAGCGGGGAGCTGTTTTTT
TRBV18	many	.	TRBJ2-3	CASSPPTRTDTQYF	TGTGCCAGCTCACCCCCGACCCGAACAGATACGCAGTATTTT
TRBV7-9	.	.	TRBJ2-3	CASSLGRGAGTDTQYF	TGTGCCAGCAGCTTAGGCCGGGGGGCTGGCACAGATACGCAGTATTTT
TRBV5-1	few	.	TRBJ2-1	CASRRRGTDYNEQFF	TGCGCCAGCAGAAGAAGGGGGACCGACTACAATGAGCAGTTCTTC
TRBV4-3	.	.	TRBJ2-7	CASSQVGGAYEQYF	TGCGCCAGCAGCCAAGTGGGTGGAGCCTACGAGCAGTACTTC
TRBV12-3/TRBV12-4	few	TRBD2	TRBJ2-1	CASSPGGGVNEQFF	TGTGCCAGCAGTCCGGGGGGAGGCGTAAATGAGCAGTTCTTC
TRBV12-5	few	.	TRBJ1-2	CASGLVYPGTPYGYTF	TGTGCTAGTGGTTTGGTCTACCCGGGAACCCCCTATGGCTACACCTTC
TRBV12-3/TRBV12-4	once	.	TRBJ1-1	CASIRGHRNTEAFF	TGTGCCAGCATTCGGGGACACCGGAACACTGAAGCTTTCTTT
TRBV15	.	.	TRBJ1-3	CATSRDPQNSGNTIYF	TGTGCCACCAGCAGAGATCCCCAGAACTCTGGAAACACCATATATTTT
TRBV18	.	.	TRBJ2-5	CASSPELPSDPQETQYF	TGTGCCAGCTCACCGGAACTTCCTAGTGATCCCCAAGAGACCCAGTACTTC
TRBV5-1	few	.	TRBJ2-7	CASSLRAFGTYEQYF	TGCGCCAGCAGCCTCAGGGCCTTCGGCACTTACGAGCAGTACTTC
TRBV11-1	.	.	TRBJ2-1	CASSLIGRQYEQFF	TGTGCCAGCAGCTTAATAGGGCGGCAATACGAGCAGTTCTTC